Listed below are T cell receptor beta chains from one sample, sequenced in a study of blood T cell repertoires in COVID-19. Generated by immunoSEQ multiplex PCR, the TCRdb table keeps only in-frame clones and is missing some. This sample has around 50,000 clones, with over 65% found just once. Sequenced: peripheral blood. All receptors derive from a human donor in a cohort sampled during active COVID-19. The CDR3 runs from the conserved cysteine through the conserved F or W. The D gene is left open where the match is weak. Rows give clone size only sometimes, using once, few, many, or a class for an expanded clone.

size: .; D: TRBD2; V: TRBV4-1; J: TRBJ2-4; CDR3: CASSHTSGGNIQYF; DNA: TGCGCCAGCAGCCACACTAGCGGGGGGAACATTCAGTACTTC
size: .; D: .; V: TRBV27; J: TRBJ2-7; CDR3: CASSSLYEQYF; DNA: TGTGCCAGCAGTTCCCTCTACGAGCAGTACTTC
size: once; D: TRBD1; V: TRBV28; J: TRBJ2-7; CDR3: CASSSSAGTGYEQYF; DNA: TGTGCCAGCAGTTCGTCCGCCGGGACAGGCTACGAGCAGTACTTC
size: .; D: .; V: TRBV7-2; J: TRBJ1-1; CDR3: CASSLDLQANTEAFF; DNA: TGTGCCAGCAGCTTAGACTTACAGGCGAACACTGAAGCTTTCTTT
size: .; D: .; V: TRBV2; J: TRBJ2-5; CDR3: CASSEGRRETQYF; DNA: TGTGCCAGCAGTGAAGGTCGCCGGGAGACCCAGTACTTC
size: .; D: .; V: TRBV5-1; J: TRBJ1-1; CDR3: CASSLIRGNTEAFF; DNA: TGCGCCAGCAGCTTGATCAGGGGAAACACTGAAGCTTTCTTT
size: .; D: TRBD2; V: TRBV18; J: TRBJ2-7; CDR3: CASSSGAGPYEQYF; DNA: TGTGCCAGCTCCAGCGGGGCAGGGCCCTACGAGCAGTACTTC
size: .; D: TRBD1; V: TRBV11-2; J: TRBJ1-2; CDR3: CASSRSQGNYGYTF; DNA: TGTGCCAGCAGCCGTTCACAGGGGAACTATGGCTACACCTTC
size: .; D: .; V: TRBV9; J: TRBJ1-1; CDR3: CASSPRGGAMNTEAFF; DNA: TGTGCCAGCAGCCCCCGAGGGGGGGCGATGAACACTGAAGCTTTCTTT
size: .; D: TRBD2; V: TRBV6-2/TRBV6-3; J: TRBJ2-5; CDR3: CASSYYGIAGEETQYF; DNA: TGTGCCAGCAGTTACTATGGAATAGCGGGGGAAGAGACCCAGTACTTC
size: .; D: .; V: TRBV2; J: TRBJ2-3; CDR3: CASSEDQGGNTQYF; DNA: TGTGCCAGCAGTGAGGACCAGGGAGGCAATACGCAGTATTTT
size: .; D: TRBD2; V: TRBV2; J: TRBJ2-1; CDR3: CASSTTSGRHNEQFF; DNA: TGTGCCAGCAGTACAACTAGCGGGAGACACAATGAGCAGTTCTTC
size: .; D: TRBD2; V: TRBV4-2; J: TRBJ2-1; CDR3: CASSQYLVTSGGAEQFF; DNA: TGTGCCAGCAGCCAATACCTGGTGACTAGCGGGGGGGCCGAGCAGTTCTTC
size: .; D: .; V: TRBV6-2/TRBV6-3; J: TRBJ2-3; CDR3: CASSYGQSGDTQYF; DNA: TGTGCCAGCAGTTACGGTCAATCAGGAGATACGCAGTATTTT
size: .; D: TRBD2; V: TRBV6-5; J: TRBJ2-7; CDR3: CASMGTRLPGEQYF; DNA: TGTGCCAGCATGGGGACTAGATTACCGGGGGAGCAGTACTTC
size: .; D: .; V: TRBV5-4; J: TRBJ1-1; CDR3: CASSPGTKGQTEAFF; DNA: TGTGCCAGCAGCCCCGGGACTAAAGGTCAAACTGAAGCTTTCTTT